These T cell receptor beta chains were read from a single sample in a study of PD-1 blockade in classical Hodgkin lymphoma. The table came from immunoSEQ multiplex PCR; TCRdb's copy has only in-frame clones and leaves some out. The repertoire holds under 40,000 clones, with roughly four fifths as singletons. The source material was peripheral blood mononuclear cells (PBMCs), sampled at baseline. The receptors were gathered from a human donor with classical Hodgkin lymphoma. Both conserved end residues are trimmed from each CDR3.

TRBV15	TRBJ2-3	ATSRDQRGMDTQY
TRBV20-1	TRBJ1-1	SARVFGEAF
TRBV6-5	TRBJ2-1	ASSRDYLYNEQF
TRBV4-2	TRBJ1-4	ASSRPGEGEKLF
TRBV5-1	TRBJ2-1	ASSLETGPSGNEQF
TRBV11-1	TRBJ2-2	ASSATGAGELF
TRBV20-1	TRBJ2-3	SARRPDTQY
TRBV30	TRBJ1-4	ACVGATNEKLF
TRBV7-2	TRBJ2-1	ASSIQAGGVPGEQF
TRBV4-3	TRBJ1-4	ASSPSAGGRNNEKLF
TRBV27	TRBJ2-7	ASSLGVLSSYEQY
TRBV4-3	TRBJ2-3	ASSQAGIAGAYTDTQY
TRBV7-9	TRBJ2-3	ASSGLVGGRGRTDTQY
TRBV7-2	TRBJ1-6	ASSFWTGEGSPLH
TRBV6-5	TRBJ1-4	ASRLGQLNEKLF
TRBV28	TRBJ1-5	ASSFGGFNQPQH
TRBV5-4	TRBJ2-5	ASSLGYQETQY
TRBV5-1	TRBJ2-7	ASSFGYEQY
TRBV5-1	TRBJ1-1	ASSLSGVNTEAF
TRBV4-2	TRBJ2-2	ASSQDRGLAGTNTGELF
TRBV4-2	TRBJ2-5	ASSQAGLAGEETQY
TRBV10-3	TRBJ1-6	AISESLPGTYNSPLH
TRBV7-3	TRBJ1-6	ASSLWQGSPLH
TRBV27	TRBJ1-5	ASGGQGNQPQH
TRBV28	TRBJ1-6	ASSFTGANSPLH
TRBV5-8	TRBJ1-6	ASSLWTDNSPLH
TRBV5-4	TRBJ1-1	ASSLRDRAHTEAF
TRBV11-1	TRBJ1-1	ASSTRQGTNTEAF
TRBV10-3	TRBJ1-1	AISANGNTEAF
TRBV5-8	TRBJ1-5	ASSLLTDSNQPQH
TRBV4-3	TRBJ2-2	ASSQESVSGELF
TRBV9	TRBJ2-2	ASSGSGTGGAGGELF
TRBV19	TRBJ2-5	ASSINPDRVQETQY
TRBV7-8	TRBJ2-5	ASSLGSGGETQY
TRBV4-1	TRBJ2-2	ASSRGQYDTGELF
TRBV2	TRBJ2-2	ASRLTGPGELF
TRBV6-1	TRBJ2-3	ASCITGGSTDTQY
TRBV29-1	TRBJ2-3	SVSVTGHPNLDTQY
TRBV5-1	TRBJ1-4	ASSRDGPTNEKLF
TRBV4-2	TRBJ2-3	ASKASGDTDTQY
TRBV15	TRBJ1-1	ATSSKGGTEAF
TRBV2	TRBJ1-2	ASREANYGYT
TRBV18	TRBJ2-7	ASSPTGPVAYEQY
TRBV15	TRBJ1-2	ATSKREGQGFPNYGYT
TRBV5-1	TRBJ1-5	ASSLGGLNQPQH
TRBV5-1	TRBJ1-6	ASSFSYNSPLH
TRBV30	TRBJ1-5	AWSVNLLSWGNQPQH
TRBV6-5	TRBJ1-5	ASSPGQGRQPQH
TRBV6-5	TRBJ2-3	ASRVASASDTQY
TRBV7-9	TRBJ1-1	ASSPTGPGRAF
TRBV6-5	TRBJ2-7	ASSSTGGGYEQY
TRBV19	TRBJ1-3	ASSAAHGTGVGNTIY
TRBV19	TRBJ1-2	ATKGQTTNYGYT
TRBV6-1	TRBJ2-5	ASSVSGGDQETQY
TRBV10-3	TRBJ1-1	ATYQTLNTEAF
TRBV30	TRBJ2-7	AWSKGTGGYEQY
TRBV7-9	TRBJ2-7	ASSSNPYDGDYEQY
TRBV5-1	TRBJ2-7	ASSLGDYFYEQY
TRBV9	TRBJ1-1	ASSPQITSTEAF